The TCR beta chain described here comes from a study of Ad26.COV2.S vaccination and SARS-CoV-2 variants. The overall study: Administration of Ad26.COV2.S was intramuscular, either once or twice 56 days apart.

Treatment meaning: some 20 received Ad26.COV2.S at low or high dose, single or two shots; 5 received placebo; per-sample allocation not given. Sampling was performed 63 days after the first vaccine or placebo injection. Donation was by an adult aged 18-55 years who was in Boston. Study observations and caveats: Recipients of vaccine and of placebo showed similar breadth of their non-spike TCR repertoires.

Regarding this clone: Its antigen is as yet unknown.

The CDR3 runs 11 residues. Trimming stripped 6 bases from V and 5 bases from J, with 7 bases between. Germline V CDR1 and CDR2: MNHEY, SVGAGI. Produced via immunoSEQ multiplex PCR; TCRdb's table is partial and in-frame only. The sample consists of over 450,000 clones, roughly nine tenths of them appearing once. The sequence was collected from a person between 18 and 60 years old who received the Ad26.COV2.S COVID-19 vaccine or a placebo. The V call is TRBV6-5, the J call TRBJ2-5, with no clear D. Sample: peripheral blood, taken in a trial of Ad26.COV2.S vaccine versus placebo. CDR3 region: CASRSFETQYF. CDR3 nucleotides: TGTGCCAGCAGGTCCTTCGAGACCCAGTACTTC.